This paragraph reports one T cell receptor beta chain. Participants spanned ages about 18 to 90 years and resided in 20 to 30 US areas. Trimming cost V 6 bases and J 2 bases, with 11 bases left between them. The CDR3 is 13 amino acids. Per germline, CDR1 LNHDA and CDR2 SQIVND (reference sequence). The table came from immunoSEQ multiplex PCR; TCRdb's copy has only in-frame clones and leaves some out. In the table there are more than 150,000 clones, approximately 80% of which are singletons. The data were obtained in a study of blood T cell repertoires in COVID-19. The sequenced sample consisted of PBMCs or T cells enriched from blood (not recorded which). The chain joins TRBV19 to TRBJ2-7; D is perhaps TRBD1 (5 bases). The receptor was isolated from a woman aged 50 to 60 who had recovered from COVID-19. Written as DNA, the CDR3 is TGTGCCAGTAGAGAAGGGGATCCCTACGAGCAGTACTTC. It is translated as CASREGDPYEQYF.